This entry is about one TCR beta chain. The data were taken from a study of spatial heterogeneity in lung cancer. About the study: A consistent excess of beta-chain over alpha-chain sequences was detected. More than nine raw reads, on average, carried each unique TCR and UMI combination.

CDR1 and CDR2 (germline): MNHEY, SVGAGI. There are 13 residues in the CDR3. J was trimmed by 9 bases and V by 5 bases; bases with no gene match: 8. Each TCR cDNA molecule bore a unique molecular identifier. TCRdb re-analysed the 5' RACE reads in MiXCR, keeping a single row per CDR3 protein. The table includes some 70,000 distinct CDR3 sequences, about an eighth detected once. Specified time point: sample taken at primary tumor resection. The authors sequenced whole RNA from tumor, nontumor lung or frozen PBMC without sorting. Around 68 TRACERx patients with early, untreated non-small cell lung cancer donated samples.

The receptor was isolated from a male donor with early-stage non-small cell lung cancer. The sample in question was PBMCs, obtained at surgery. The chain joins TRBV6-5 to TRBJ2-7; 9 bases map to TRBD2. The CDR3: CASSSLAGKAQYF. CDR3 coding DNA: TGTGCCAGCAGTAGTCTAGCGGGAAAGGCGCAGTACTTC.